This note documents a single T cell receptor (beta chain) sequence. The data were taken from a study of T cell responses to AZD1222 COVID-19 vaccine. Germline lookup yields CDR1 LGHDT and CDR2 YNNKEL (reference sequence). The J segment lost 4 bases and the V segment lost 5 bases, leaving 6 bases of the junction unmatched. This CDR3 comprises 15 residues. The data were produced by immunoSEQ multiplex PCR, yet TCRdb's version contains in-frame clones alone and is incomplete. Of some 100,000 clones listed, about 90% are singletons. This clonotype was sampled from an adult who received the AZD1222 COVID-19 vaccine. The sample was peripheral blood, taken 28 days after the second AZD1222 dose. The chain uses TRBV3-1 (or the pseudogene TRBV3-2) and TRBJ2-3, with 10 nucleotides matching TRBD1. The CDR3 reads CASSTGTGVADTQYF. DNA for the CDR3: TGTGCCAGCAGCACCGGGACAGGGGTGGCAGATACGCAGTATTTT.